Listed below are T cell receptor beta chains from one sample, sequenced in a study of response to subunit inactivated influenza vaccine. TCRdb passed the RT-PCR reads through MiXCR, listing each CDR3 protein once. The sample yields more than 600,000 distinct CDR3 sequences, 15% to 20% seen once. The sample was PBMCs from blood, taken around 5 days after vaccination. These receptors all stem from a man aged 50-60 years who received an inactivated influenza vaccine. CDR3s leave out the opening cysteine and the closing phenylalanine or tryptophan.

v_gene	j_gene	CDR3aa
TRBV7-2	TRBJ1-6	ASSLRGQGNSPLH
TRBV20-1	TRBJ1-2	SARSTGVGYT
TRBV6-2/TRBV6-3	TRBJ1-5	ASSYSSWRINQPQH
TRBV10-3	TRBJ2-3	AISDGPQRGGTDTQY
TRBV4-1	TRBJ2-1	ASSRTPGLAVTEQF
TRBV15	TRBJ2-1	ATSRENRDRTYNEQF
TRBV20-1	TRBJ2-3	STRPGRTTDTQY
TRBV6-2/TRBV6-3	TRBJ2-1	ASRGGPEQF
TRBV20-1	TRBJ2-4	SARDFIAKNIQY
TRBV4-1	TRBJ1-4	ASSPRGQPATNEKLF
TRBV7-2	TRBJ2-1	ASSTDRGSYNEQF
TRBV28	TRBJ2-1	ASSLSWTSGIYNEQF
TRBV24-1	TRBJ2-2	ATSGAAGGPNTGELF
TRBV20-1	TRBJ2-3	SAKVRAADTQY
TRBV6-5	TRBJ2-7	ASSLRYTGLLSEQY
TRBV12-3/TRBV12-4	TRBJ1-1	ASSGQVDTEAF
TRBV7-2	TRBJ2-2	ASSPQLLAGVGELF
TRBV20-1	TRBJ2-4	SARVGTEIAKNIQY
TRBV14	TRBJ2-7	ASSQSSEQY
TRBV4-3	TRBJ2-1	ASSQDWASRDNEQF